Detailed here is one T cell receptor (beta chain). Authors' methods: Reference gene primer amplification gave estimated nucleated cell counts. TCRdb keeps only in-frame clones here, not all; method: immunoSEQ multiplex PCR. V, J and clone size derive from that table, while D and trimming were established from the DNA sequence. The sample holds approximately 350,000 clones, around 91% seen once. Donors in Cohort 3 who had recovered were those with two negative PCRs, healthcare professional clearance, or resolution of their symptoms. These data are taken from a study of blood T cell repertoires in COVID-19. Study-level information: Whether acute or convalescent, the COVID-19 samples came from the United States, Italy and Spain.

The TCR was taken from a young man who had recovered from COVID-19. The source material was PBMCs or T cells enriched from blood (not recorded which).

The chain's CDR3 is CASSQRTSGGSSSYNEQFF. CDR3 nucleotide sequence: TGCGCCAGCAGCCAAAGGACTAGCGGGGGGTCGAGCTCCTACAATGAGCAGTTCTTC. The rearrangement links TRBV4-1 to TRBJ2-1, with TRBD2 matching over 14 bases. This CDR3 region has 19 residues. J was trimmed by 0 bases and V by 2 bases; bases with no gene match: 6. Per the germline V gene, CDR1 is MGHRA and CDR2 is YSYEKL.